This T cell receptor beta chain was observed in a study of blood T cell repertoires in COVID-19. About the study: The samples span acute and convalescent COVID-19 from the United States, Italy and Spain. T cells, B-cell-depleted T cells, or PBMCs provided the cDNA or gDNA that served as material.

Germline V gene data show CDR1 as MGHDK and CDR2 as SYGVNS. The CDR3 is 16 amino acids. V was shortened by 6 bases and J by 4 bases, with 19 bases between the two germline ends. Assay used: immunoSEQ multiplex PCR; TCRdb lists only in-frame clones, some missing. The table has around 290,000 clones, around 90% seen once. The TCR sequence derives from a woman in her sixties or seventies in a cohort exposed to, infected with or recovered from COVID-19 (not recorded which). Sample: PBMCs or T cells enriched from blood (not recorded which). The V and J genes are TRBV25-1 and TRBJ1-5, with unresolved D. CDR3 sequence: CASSGRGPDGNQPQHF. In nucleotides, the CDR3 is TGTGCCAGCAGCGGACGCGGGCCCGACGGAAATCAGCCCCAGCATTTT. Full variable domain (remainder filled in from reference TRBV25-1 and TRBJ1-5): EADIYQTPRYLVIGTGKKITLECSQTMGHDKMYWYQQDPGMELHLIHYSYGVNSTEKGDLSSESTVSRIRTEHFPLTLESARPSHTSQYLCASSGRGPDGNQPQHFGDGTRLSIL.